This TCR beta chain came from a study of post-analysis software for immune sequencing data (dated by TCRdb to about 2015). Looking at the study overall: Disease courses on record covered relapsing-remitting, secondary progressive and progressive-relapsing multiple sclerosis, though some patients had no subtype annotation. The patient repertoires were set against under 12 previously published healthy control repertoires from donors whose ages ranged from roughly 6 to 27 years. A subset of samples was prepared in parallel using single-end sample barcoding, then pooled and co-amplified after Illumina adapter ligation. The study at large found these results: When samples were clustered directly using the F measure, samples prepared in the same batch co-clustered strongly, which prompted a batch-effect correction. The control group was slightly older than the multiple sclerosis patient group. Significantly higher frequencies in patients than in controls were found for several TRBV segments, including TRBV5-6, TRBV5-1 and TRBV20-1. Significantly lower normalized Chao1 diversity was found in multiple sclerosis patients than in controls, suggesting substantial peripheral T-cell clonal expansion.

TCR beta repertoires were profiled from peripheral blood of roughly twelve young patients with multiple sclerosis to demonstrate the VDJtools post-analysis software. Multiple sclerosis patients were children and adolescents aged about 6 to 17 years. The library relied on PCR. The sample was run on an Illumina HiSeq 2500. To reduce PCR and sequencing biases, unique molecular identifiers were incorporated into the TCR beta cDNA libraries. Per 1 to 10 million input T cells, approximately 500,000 cDNA molecules were obtained, such that each molecule approximated one T cell. Patient libraries were prepared and sequenced with the same protocol used for the earlier healthy control dataset. Samples belonging to the same batch were prepared together, multiplexed and sequenced on a shared HiSeq lane. For the original study's pipeline: Raw barcoded reads were processed with MIGEC, discarding single-read molecular identifier groups before consensus assembly and CDR3 extraction. VDJtools was used for post-analysis of the clonotype tables, and diversity was normalized by down-sampling every dataset to the size of the smallest sample. In repertoire overlap clustering, CDR3 amino acid sequences, but not nucleotide sequences, were matched to correct batch-related cross-sample contamination. TCRdb reprocessing: public reads trimmed at Q25 with fastp, clones called with MiXCR, in-frame beta chains kept. Identical CDR3 protein sequences are pooled into one entry, listed with their most common genes and DNA. None of the V and J calls come from the authors' own analysis; TCRdb made them. This sample lists roughly 600,000 distinct CDR3 sequences; about 40% were detected once. The ten largest clones represent under 2% of the sample.

Of note for this clonotype: The clone's antigen remains unknown. No much larger clone is present one base from it, and per-base qualities are unavailable.

Per the germline V gene (reference sequence), DFQATT is the CDR1 and SNEGSKA is the CDR2. The V and J ends are trimmed by 2 bases and 3 bases, leaving 17 bases between them. The CDR3 numbers 15 residues from cysteine through phenylalanine. The read is trimmed to its CDR3 DNA, 45 bases read in frame from base 1. The chain was built from TRBV20-1 and TRBJ2-7; the D gene is perhaps TRBD2, from 6 matching bases. This TCR derives from a girl aged 10 to 17 with multiple sclerosis. Sequencing was performed on blood. The DNA sequence follows: TGCAGTGCTAGACGGACGGGCAGGAGGGGCTACGAGCAGTACTTC. It translates to CSARRTGRRGYEQYF.